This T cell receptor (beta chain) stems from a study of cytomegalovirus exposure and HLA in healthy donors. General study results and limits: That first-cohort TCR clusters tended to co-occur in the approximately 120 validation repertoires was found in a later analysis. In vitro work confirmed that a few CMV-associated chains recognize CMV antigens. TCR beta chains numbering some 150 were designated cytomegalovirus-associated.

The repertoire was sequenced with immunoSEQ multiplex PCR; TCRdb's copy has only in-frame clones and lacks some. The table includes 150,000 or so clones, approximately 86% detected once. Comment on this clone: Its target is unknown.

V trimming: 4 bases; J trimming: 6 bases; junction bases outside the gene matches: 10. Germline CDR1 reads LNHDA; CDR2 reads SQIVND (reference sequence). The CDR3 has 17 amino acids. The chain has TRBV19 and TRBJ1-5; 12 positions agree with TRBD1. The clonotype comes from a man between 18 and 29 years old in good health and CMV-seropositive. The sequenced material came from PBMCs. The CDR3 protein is CASSRGTGGGDGQPQHF. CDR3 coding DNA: TGTGCCAGTAGTAGGGGGACAGGGGGCGGAGATGGTCAGCCCCAGCATTTT.